This T cell receptor (beta chain) was captured by sequencing in a study of blood T cell repertoires in COVID-19. On the study more broadly: From T cells, B-cell-depleted T cells, or PBMCs came the material, which was cDNA or gDNA.

Methods used by the authors: Amplification with reference gene primers provided the estimates of nucleated cell counts. Some clones are missing from TCRdb's copy, which holds only in-frame ones; the method was immunoSEQ multiplex PCR. V and J calls and clone size are those listed in that table; D and trimming were worked out from the DNA. The sample consists of hundreds of thousands of clones, more than 80% of them appearing once. This CDR3 contains 14 residues. V shed 2 bases and J 3 bases; nucleotides not matched to a gene: 3. Germline V lookup: CDR1 SGHNT, CDR2 YENEEA. Material for sequencing was peripheral blood. The genes are TRBV11-3 and TRBJ1-2, with 7 bases lining up with TRBD1. This TCR came from a woman at least 80 years old with acute or convalescent COVID-19. CDR3 in DNA: TGTGCCAGCAGCTTATTCCAGGGGGACTATGGCTACACCTTC. It yields the protein CASSLFQGDYGYTF.